The source of this T cell receptor beta chain is a study of regulatory T cells in long-lasting Graves disease. Study outcomes and limitations: Possibly, too few samples lowered accuracy. The number of shared public clonotypes was higher in persistent patients (about 3,000) than new patients (over 900).

On this clonotype itself: The antigen is unknown.

Arm-PCR with iRepertoire HTBI primers amplified the CDR3 regions for these TCR beta libraries. From the multiplex PCR reads, TCRdb called clonotypes with MiXCR, one entry per CDR3 protein. The table records 600,000 to 800,000 distinct CDR3 sequences, around 30% of them present only once. Time point meaning: persistent/refractory GD, antithyroid drugs over 5 years with positive TRAb. Scientists built the TCR library using RNA that was extracted from PBMCs. The patient group derived from an endocrinology department in Xi'an, China. The CDR3 consists of 13 residues. The germline CDR1 and CDR2 sequences are SQVTM and ANQGSEA. Deletions cut 3 bases from V and 0 bases from J, with 8 bases between.

The source of this sequence is a female donor with Graves disease. The chain joins TRBV29-1 to TRBJ1-1, with D possibly TRBD1 on 5 matching bases. This material consisted of peripheral blood mononuclear cells (PBMCs), taken when the disease was refractory, from a patient treated with antithyroid drugs. The CDR3 protein is CSVERTMNTEAFF. For the CDR3, the DNA is TGCAGCGTTGAGAGGACAATGAACACTGAAGCTTTCTTT.